This T cell receptor beta chain was profiled in a study of post-analysis software for immune sequencing data. About the research overall: Some patients lacked subtype; others had relapsing-remitting, secondary progressive or progressive-relapsing disease. Study outcomes and limitations: Samples from a shared batch, those prepared together, strongly co-clustered by F measure. About 5 TRBV segments (TRBV5-6, TRBV5-1 and TRBV20-1 among them) occurred more frequently in patients than in controls. Normalized Chao1 diversity was significantly reduced in patients versus controls.

Presence of unique molecular identifiers characterized the TCR beta cDNA libraries. TCRdb redid the calling of the PCR reads with MiXCR, one entry per CDR3 protein. The sample contains approximately 440,000 distinct CDR3 sequences, under 55% of which appear only once. In the case of this clonotype: Its matching antigen is unknown.

Germline V gene sequence: CDR1 SEHNR, CDR2 FQNEAQ (reference sequence). CDR3 length equals 15 residues. V was shortened by 4 bases and J by 4 bases, with 16 bases between the two germline ends. This clonotype originated in a girl aged 5-17 years with multiple sclerosis. This rearrangement joins TRBV7-9 to TRBJ2-5, with D possibly matching TRBD1 (5 bases). The sample consisted of blood. The CDR3 is CASSSPGEQGETQYF. CDR3 DNA: TGTGCCAGCAGCTCCCCGGGCGAGCAGGGAGAGACCCAGTACTTC.